This entry describes one TCR beta chain. The source of the sample is a study of blood T cell repertoires in COVID-19. Study overall: T cells, B-cell-depleted T cells, or PBMCs provided the cDNA or gDNA that served as material.

Sequencing used immunoSEQ multiplex PCR; TCRdb keeps in-frame clones, though not all of them. The sample holds around 250,000 clones, 82% seen once. J lost 8 bases, V lost 5 bases, and 14 bases had no gene match. This CDR3 comprises 15 residues. Germline-derived CDR1 and CDR2 are SEHNR and FQNEAQ (reference sequence). The sample taken for sequencing was peripheral blood. The clonotype was recovered from a woman aged 18 to 35 with acute or convalescent COVID-19. The gene calls are TRBV7-9 and TRBJ1-2; TRBD1 matches 7 bases. The CDR3 loop reads CASSGGQRAVLGYTF. CDR3 coding DNA: TGTGCCAGCAGCGGGGGACAGAGGGCGGTCTTGGGCTACACCTTC.